This T cell receptor beta chain appears in the sequencing data of a study of PD-1 blockade in classical Hodgkin lymphoma. This CDR3 contains 13 residues. V gave up 0 bases and J gave up 4 bases, with 7 bases separating them. CDR1 is LNHNV, CDR2 YYDKDF, per germline (reference sequence). This clone is a singleton in its sample. All patients relapsed after autologous stem cell transplantation, and brentuximab vedotin exposure varied. Starting with thawed PBMCs, CD4+ T cells were purified by magnetic negative selection. The assay was immunoSEQ multiplex PCR, and TCRdb's table has in-frame clones only and misses some. Seen here are 6,000 to 9,500 clones, about 74% observed once, and the top ten hold approximately 7.2%.

This specimen was CD4+ T cells from blood, taken at baseline. The clonotype was recovered from a human donor with classical Hodgkin lymphoma. V and J are TRBV15 and TRBJ2-7, with unresolved D. CDR3 loop: CATSREIGYEQYF. The CDR3 nucleotides are TGTGCCACCAGCAGAGAAATAGGTTACGAGCAGTACTTC.